The 3 T cell receptor beta chains presented below share a single source sample, sequenced in a study of blood T cells in healthy people across ages. Sample-barcoded 5' priming and a J-beta primer mix drove a second PCR of about 7 to 11 cycles. TCRdb passed the 5' RACE reads through MiXCR, listing each CDR3 protein once. Of fewer than 700,000 distinct CDR3 sequences listed, roughly 41% are singletons. The sequencing sample was made of blood. The receptors shown here come from a man aged 80 or over in good health.

This clonotype was seen only a few times. V is TRBV7-2 and J is TRBJ2-3; D might be TRBD1 (6 bases). Germline V gene data show CDR1 as SGHTA and CDR2 as FQGNSA. This CDR3 has 15 residues. Trimming removed 5 bases from V and 2 bases from J, with 14 bases in between. The CDR3 loop reads CASSPRTAATDTQYF. The DNA for the CDR3 is TGTGCCAGCAGCCCGCGGACAGCAGCCACAGATACGCAGTATTTT.

This chain connects TRBV24-1 to TRBJ2-3, with a weak D call TRBD1 (6 bases). The germline V gene encodes CDR1 KGHDR and CDR2 SFDVKD. V gave up 4 bases and J gave up 4 bases, with 14 bases separating them. The CDR3 consists of 15 residues. CDR3 sequence (DNA): TGTGCCACCAGTGACCGCGCACAGGGAGCAGATACGCAGTATTTT. Translated, it gives CATSDRAQGADTQYF.

The V and J genes are TRBV27 and TRBJ2-7; tentatively, D is TRBD1 (5 bases). V lost 7 bases and J 4 bases, leaving 11 bases between the germline ends. Germline V CDR1 and CDR2: MNHEY, SMNVEV (reference sequence). The CDR3 totals 12 residues. DNA of the CDR3: TGTGCCAGCACCATGGGGCGTTACGAGCAGTACTTC. Protein product: CASTMGRYEQYF.